This T cell receptor (beta chain) was identified during a study of T cell repertoires in cytomegalovirus infection. Each CDR3 protein is one row after TCRdb ran MiXCR on the reads. This table holds about 830,000 distinct CDR3 sequences, about 33% found once. The CDR3 is 13 amino acids. With 3 bases removed from V and 8 bases from J, the gap between germline ends came to 13 bases. Germline V gene data show CDR1 as LNHDA and CDR2 as SQIVND (reference sequence). Concerning this clonotype: Its antigen remains unidentified.

The sequencing used cultured CD8+ T cells from PBMCs, collected from culture after CMV antigen stimulation. This sequence joins TRBV19 and TRBJ1-2; no definite D call. This receptor was taken from a human donor in good health (CMV status not recorded). Some clones in this sample may be carry-over from other donors' samples. The CDR3 here is CASSIVWSDGYTF. The CDR3, as DNA: TGTGCCAGTAGTATCGTGTGGTCGGACGGCTACACCTTC.